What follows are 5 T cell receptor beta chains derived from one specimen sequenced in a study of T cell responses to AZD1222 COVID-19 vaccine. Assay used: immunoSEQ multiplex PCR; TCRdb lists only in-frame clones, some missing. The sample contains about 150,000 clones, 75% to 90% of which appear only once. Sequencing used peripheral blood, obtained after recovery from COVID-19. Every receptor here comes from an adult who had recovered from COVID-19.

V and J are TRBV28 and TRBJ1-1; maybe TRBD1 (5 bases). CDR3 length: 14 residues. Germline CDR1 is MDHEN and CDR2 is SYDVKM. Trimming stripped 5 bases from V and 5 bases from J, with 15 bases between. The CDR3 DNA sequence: TGTGCCAGCAGTCCGTTGGTGGGGCGAACTGAAGCTTTCTTT. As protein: CASSPLVGRTEAFF. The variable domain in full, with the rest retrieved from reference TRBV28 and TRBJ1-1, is DVKVTQSSRYLVKRTGEKVFLECVQDMDHENMFWYRQDPGLGLRLIYFSYDVKMKEKGDIPEGYSVSREKKERFSLILESASTNQTSMYLCASSPLVGRTEAFFGQGTRLTVV.

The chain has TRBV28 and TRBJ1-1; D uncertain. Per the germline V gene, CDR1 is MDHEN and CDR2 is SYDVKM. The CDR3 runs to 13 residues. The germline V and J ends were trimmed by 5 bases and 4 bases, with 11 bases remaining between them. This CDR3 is CASSPPGTTEAFF. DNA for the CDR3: TGTGCCAGCAGTCCCCCAGGTACCACTGAAGCTTTCTTT.

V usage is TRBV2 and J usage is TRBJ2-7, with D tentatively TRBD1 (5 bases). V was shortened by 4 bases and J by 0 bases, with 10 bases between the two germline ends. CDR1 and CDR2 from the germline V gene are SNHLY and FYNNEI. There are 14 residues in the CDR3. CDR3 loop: CASSVSQGSYEQYF. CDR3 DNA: TGTGCCAGCAGTGTTAGTCAGGGCTCCTACGAGCAGTACTTC. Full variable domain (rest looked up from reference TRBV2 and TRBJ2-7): EPEVTQTPSHQVTQMGQEVILRCVPISNHLYFYWYRQILGQKVEFLVSFYNNEISEKSEIFDDQFSVERPDGSNFTLKIRSTKLEDSAMYFCASSVSQGSYEQYFGPGTRLTVT.

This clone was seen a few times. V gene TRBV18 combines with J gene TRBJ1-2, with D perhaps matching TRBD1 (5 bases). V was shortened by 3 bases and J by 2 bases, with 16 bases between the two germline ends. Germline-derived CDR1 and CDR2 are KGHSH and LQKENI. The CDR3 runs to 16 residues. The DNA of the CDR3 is TGTGCCAGCTCACCGAACCCCGGACAAGACAACTATGGCTACACCTTC. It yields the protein CASSPNPGQDNYGYTF.

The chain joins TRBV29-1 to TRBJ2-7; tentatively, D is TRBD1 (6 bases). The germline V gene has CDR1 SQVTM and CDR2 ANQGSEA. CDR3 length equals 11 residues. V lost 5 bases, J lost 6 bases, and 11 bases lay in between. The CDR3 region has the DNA TGCAGCGTTACAGGGCTCAGCGAGCAGTACTTC. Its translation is CSVTGLSEQYF.